This T cell receptor beta chain was recorded in a study of blood T cell repertoires in COVID-19. A few counts support this clone. V dropped 0 bases and J dropped 6 bases, with 8 bases sitting between them. CDR3 size: 13 residues. TCRdb keeps only in-frame clones here, not all; method: immunoSEQ multiplex PCR. In the table there are approximately 300,000 clones, 70% to 90% of which are singletons. Sequencing input: PBMCs or T cells enriched from blood (not recorded which). This sequence joins TRBV12-3 or TRBV12-4 and TRBJ1-2; D not resolved. This receptor was obtained from a woman aged 25 to 39 who had recovered from COVID-19. CDR3 sequence: CASSLARLDGYTF. The CDR3 region has the DNA TGTGCCAGCAGTTTAGCGAGACTGGATGGCTACACCTTC.